The subject of this entry is one T cell receptor beta chain. Its antigen is not known. A junction end diverges from the germline sequence, so it may reflect a read error. The primer mix had 60 Vbeta and 13 Jbeta primers. Clones were sequenced by immunoSEQ multiplex PCR, and TCRdb holds only the in-frame ones, with some missing. The table has 100,000 to 150,000 clones, 80% seen once. The sample originates from a study of cytomegalovirus exposure and HLA in healthy donors. CDR1 and CDR2 from the germline V gene are SGHRS and YFSETQ. This CDR3 has 14 amino acids. Study-level results: Association of a missense DCLRE1C variant with TCR beta V- and J-gene trimming was reported in a later analysis. Accurate prediction of most subjects' HLA-A and HLA-B alleles from TCR beta sequences was reported.

This chain uses TRBV5-1 with TRBJ1-3; D is possibly TRBD1 (5 bases). This receptor was taken from a human donor in good health. Sequencing was done on a sample of PBMCs. This chain's CDR3 is CASTHGRGSNTIYF. The CDR3 bases are TGTGCCAGCACCCATGGGAGGGGCTCAAACACCATATATTTT.